The clone carrying this T cell receptor beta chain was detected a few times. These data are taken from a study of identical twins' blood T cells. Germline CDR1 is SGHAT and CDR2 is FQNNGV. V lost 7 bases and J lost 0, with 12 bases in between. The CDR3 sequence is 15 residues long. TCRdb recomputed calls from the 5' RACE reads with MiXCR, one row per CDR3 protein. This sample has roughly 340,000 distinct CDR3 sequences, with roughly 27% found just once. The sequenced sample consisted of PBMCs. The gene calls are TRBV11-2 and TRBJ2-2; weak D call: TRBD2 (6 bases). The receptor's source is a woman between 18 and 50 years old in good health. The CDR3: CASTLGLSNTGELFF. The CDR3 DNA reads as TGTGCCAGCACCCTGGGACTTTCGAACACCGGGGAGCTGTTTTTT.